This T cell receptor beta chain was captured by sequencing in a study of read filtering for tumor transcriptome and immune sequencing. Across the whole study: Whole-transcriptome libraries were prepared after DNase treatment. General observations from the study: Approximately 80% of IR-seq clonotypes had one read, totaling about 3.5% of reads; RNA-seq: 74.6% and 44.6%. IR-seq captured clonotypes deeper and more reliably than RNA-seq.

Bone marrow was sampled from every patient at the time of active disease. Germline values: CDR1 SEHNR, CDR2 FQNEAQ (reference sequence). CDR3 length: 13 amino acids. The V and J ends lost 8 bases and 2 bases respectively, with 12 bases between them. Worth noting for this clonotype: Its antigen is unknown.

This library used around 0.4 ug RNA and molecular barcoded adaptors spanning alpha/delta and beta/gamma chains. TCRdb recomputed calls from the reads with MiXCR, one row per CDR3 protein. The sample lists several hundred distinct CDR3 sequences, approximately 70% occurring once. The clonotype was recovered from a donor over 35 with multiple myeloma. This table probably holds off-target reads from a library built for another chain. The rearrangement uses TRBV7-9 and TRBJ1-1; tentatively, D is TRBD1 (5 bases). Material for sequencing was a population of CD138-negative cells sorted from bone marrow. CDR3 amino acids: CASLVRGNTEAFF. CDR3 nucleotides: TGTGCCAGCCTTGTGCGGGGCAACACTGAAGCTTTCTTT.